The entry that follows covers one TCR beta chain sequence. Repertoires were generated with immunoSEQ multiplex PCR, while TCRdb's copy carries only in-frame clones and drops some. There are over 700,000 clones in the sample; 72% occur only once, and less than 2% lies in the top ten. This CDR3 has 16 residues. The V gene's germline CDR1 is MNHEY and CDR2 SMNVEV (reference sequence). V was pared by 6 bases and J by 3 bases, with 8 bases of the junction left unmatched. The sample is drawn from a study of shared clonotypes between healthy human individuals. V and J are TRBV27 and TRBJ2-3; 11 bases map to TRBD1. The receptor was derived from a woman in her twenties or thirties in good health. The sample was memory CD4+ T cells sorted from blood. The subset is: CD45RA-negative fraction. The CDR3 sequence: CASSPHGTGGTDTQYF. Here the CDR3 DNA reads TGTGCCAGCAGCCCACACGGGACAGGGGGAACAGATACGCAGTATTTT.